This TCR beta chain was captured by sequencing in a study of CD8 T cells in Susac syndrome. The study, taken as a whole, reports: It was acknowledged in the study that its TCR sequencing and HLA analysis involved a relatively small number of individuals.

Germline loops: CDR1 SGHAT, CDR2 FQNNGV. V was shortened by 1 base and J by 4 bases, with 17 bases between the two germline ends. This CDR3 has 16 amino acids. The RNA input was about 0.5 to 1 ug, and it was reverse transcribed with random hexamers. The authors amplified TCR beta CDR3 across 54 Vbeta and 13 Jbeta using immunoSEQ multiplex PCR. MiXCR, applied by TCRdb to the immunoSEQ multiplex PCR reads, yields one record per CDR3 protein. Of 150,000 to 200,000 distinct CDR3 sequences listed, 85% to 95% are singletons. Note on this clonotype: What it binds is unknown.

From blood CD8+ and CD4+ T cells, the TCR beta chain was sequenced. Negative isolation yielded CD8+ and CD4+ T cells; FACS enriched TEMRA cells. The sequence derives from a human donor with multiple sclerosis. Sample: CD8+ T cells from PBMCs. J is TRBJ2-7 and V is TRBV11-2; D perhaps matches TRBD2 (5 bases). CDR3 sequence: CASSLAVGEKGYEQYF. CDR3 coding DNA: TGTGCCAGCAGCTTAGCGGTTGGGGAGAAGGGTTACGAGCAGTACTTC.